Below, one T cell receptor beta chain is given with its context. TCRdb's table, derived via immunoSEQ multiplex PCR, lists solely in-frame clones and lacks some. The sample shows approximately 120,000 clones, 89% of them seen only once. This entry is derived from a study of T cell responses to AZD1222 COVID-19 vaccine. This CDR3 is built from 14 residues. The germline gives CDR1 SEHNR, CDR2 FQNEAQ (reference sequence). After removal of 5 bases from V and 3 bases from J, the junction contained 6 bases not matched to a gene. The clonotype comes from an adult in good health. The starting material was peripheral blood, obtained on day 0 of AZD1222 vaccination. The chain has TRBV7-9 and TRBJ1-1; TRBD1 aligns across 7 bases. The CDR3 nucleotides are TGTGCCAGCAGCGTACCCGGGACAGACACTGAAGCTTTCTTT. Residues: CASSVPGTDTEAFF.